This T cell receptor (beta chain) came from a study of blood T cell repertoires in COVID-19. Per the authors' pipeline: Counts of nucleated cells, estimated from reference gene primer amplification, were obtained. TCRdb keeps only in-frame clones here, not all; method: immunoSEQ multiplex PCR. The V and J calls and clone size are taken from that table; D and trimming were inferred from the DNA. The sample consists of about 220,000 clones, 65% to 90% of them appearing once. The CDR3 consists of 17 residues. V was clipped by 1 base and J by 1 base; unmatched bases: 5. Germline values: CDR1 SEHNR, CDR2 FQNEAQ (reference sequence).

The source material was peripheral blood. This receptor was obtained from a woman aged 70-85 years with COVID-19, enrolled during active disease. The rearrangement links TRBV7-9 to TRBJ1-3; 9 bases align to TRBD1. The CDR3 spells CASSLVEQGASGNTIYF. The CDR3 coding sequence is TGTGCCAGCAGCTTAGTCGAACAGGGGGCTTCTGGAAACACCATATATTTT.